The 21 T cell receptor beta chains listed next were all sequenced from one sample in a study of T cells expressing NK-cell markers. Following a re-call of the 5' RACE reads, TCRdb has one entry per CDR3 protein and lacks DNA. This sample's table reports roughly 380,000 distinct CDR3 sequences. The sample consisted of blood T cells: a sorted CD56 or NKG2C T cell subset, CD4+ or CD8+ T cells, or bulk PBMC T cells (not recorded which). The receptor source for this set is a man aged 18 to 69 in good health.

V is TRBV6-1 and J is TRBJ1-6; TCRdb's D gene call, TRBD1, goes unchecked for lack of DNA. Germline V CDR1 and CDR2: MNHNS, SASEGT. This CDR3 is 15 amino acids long. The CDR3 spells CASSAITGSGSPLHF.

V usage is TRBV2 and J usage is TRBJ1-3; TCRdb gives TRBD1 as the D gene, but with no DNA this cannot be confirmed. The CDR3 spans 15 residues. The V gene's germline CDR1 is SNHLY and CDR2 FYNNEI. This CDR3 reads CASRRTGTSGNTIYF.

Here the CDR3 reads CASSGMVWGDGYTF. The chain carries TRBV3-1 and TRBJ1-2; there is no DNA to check the TCRdb D call of TRBD1. The CDR3 consists of 14 residues. Germline values: CDR1 LGHDT, CDR2 YNNKEL (reference sequence).

This sequence joins TRBV7-2 and TRBJ2-4; TCRdb calls TRBD1, which cannot be checked without DNA. This CDR3 region has 15 residues. Per germline, CDR1 SGHTA and CDR2 FQGNSA. The CDR3 protein is CASSPTRGSQNIQYF.

The chain joins TRBV7-2 to TRBJ1-1; TCRdb's D call of TRBD1 is untestable without DNA. Germline values: CDR1 SGHTA, CDR2 FQGNSA. The CDR3 is made up of 14 amino acids. The CDR3 spells CASSSTTDRGVAFF.

The chain has TRBV18 and TRBJ2-2; absent DNA, TCRdb's TRBD2 call cannot be checked. Looked up from germline, CDR1 is KGHSH and CDR2 is LQKENI. This CDR3 spans 17 amino acids. CDR3 protein: CASSPIDGRTKQGSLFF.

J is TRBJ2-3 and V is TRBV29-1; the TCRdb D gene call, TRBD1, has no DNA to confirm it. The germline V gene has CDR1 SQVTM and CDR2 ANQGSEA. The CDR3 runs to 15 residues. The CDR3: CSVLRQEGLPDTQYF.

The chain recombines TRBV12-3 or TRBV12-4 with TRBJ2-3; TCRdb indicates TRBD2, and absent DNA this call remains unverified. The CDR3 covers 14 residues. The CDR3 reads CASKAGGMGDTQYF.

This chain connects TRBV6-5 to TRBJ1-3. The CDR3 contains 17 residues. Looked up from germline, CDR1 is MNHEY and CDR2 is SVGAGI. CDR3 sequence reads: CASSFTAHGSPGNTIYF.

The V gene is TRBV30, the J gene TRBJ2-3; TCRdb proposes TRBD2, but this gene call is untestable without DNA. Looked up from germline, CDR1 is GTSNPN and CDR2 is SVGIG (reference sequence). CDR3 length: 12 amino acids. CDR3 sequence reads: CARADSLDTQYF. Together with reference TRBV30 and TRBJ2-3, the CDR3 gives the full variable domain: SQTIHQWPATLVQPVGSPLSLECTVEGTSNPNLYWYRQAAGRGLQLLFYSVGIGQISSEVPQNLSASRPQDRQFILSSKKLLLSDSGFYLCARADSLDTQYFGPGTRLTVL.

The chain uses TRBV20-1 and TRBJ2-2; TCRdb's assignment of TRBD2 cannot be checked, as there is no DNA. This CDR3 has 17 residues. Germline V gene data show CDR1 as DFQATT and CDR2 as SNEGSKA (reference sequence). The CDR3 spells CSASPSYLAGGTGELFF.

CDR3 sequence: CASSPSRQGNEKLFF. This chain links TRBV18 with TRBJ1-4; the D gene TCRdb calls, TRBD1, cannot be checked with no DNA. Per the germline V gene, CDR1 is KGHSH and CDR2 is LQKENI. The CDR3 consists of 15 residues.

The rearrangement uses TRBV7-8 and TRBJ2-1; TCRdb's D gene call, TRBD2, goes unchecked for lack of DNA. Per germline, CDR1 SGHVS and CDR2 FQNEAQ. The CDR3 totals 14 residues. The CDR3 spells CASRRGLADNEQFF.

The chain's CDR3 is CASSGGLAGGEQFF. V usage is TRBV2 and J usage is TRBJ2-1; TCRdb lists TRBD2, though no DNA is available to test this call. The germline V gene has CDR1 SNHLY and CDR2 FYNNEI. The CDR3 runs 14 residues.

The chain links TRBV29-1 to TRBJ2-1; with no DNA, the TCRdb D assignment of TRBD1 cannot be verified. Germline loops: CDR1 SQVTM, CDR2 ANQGSEA. CDR3 length: 13 residues. The CDR3 sequence is CSVGWGQGIEQFF.

The J gene is TRBJ2-3, the V gene TRBV7-9; without DNA, the TCRdb call of TRBD2 cannot be checked. CDR3 length: 15 residues. CDR1 SEHNR and CDR2 FQNEAQ come from the germline V gene (reference sequence). The CDR3 spells CASKKGGDGTDTQYF.

V and J are TRBV27 and TRBJ1-1. This CDR3 is built from 13 residues. From germline, CDR1 is MNHEY and CDR2 SMNVEV (reference sequence). The CDR3 sequence is CASSQWVGTEAFF.

The V and J genes are TRBV4-1 and TRBJ2-3; the TCRdb D gene call, TRBD1, has no DNA to confirm it. CDR1 is MGHRA, CDR2 YSYEKL, per germline. The CDR3 is 16 amino acids. This chain's CDR3 is CASSQDTGTLGDTQYF.

The chain combines TRBV5-6 with TRBJ1-2. Germline V gene lookup returns CDR1 SGHDT and CDR2 YYEEEE. The CDR3 is made up of 11 amino acids. The CDR3 here is CASGRSYGYTF.

CDR3 residues: CASSGTSEHSYNEQFF. V is TRBV2 and J is TRBJ2-1; TCRdb calls TRBD2, which cannot be checked without DNA. Germline loops: CDR1 SNHLY, CDR2 FYNNEI. The CDR3 contains 16 residues.

The chain has TRBV6-1 and TRBJ1-1; TCRdb reports TRBD1, a call that lacks DNA to check it against. This CDR3 spans 15 amino acids. Germline values: CDR1 MNHNS, CDR2 SASEGT. The CDR3 spells CASRKPGQGATEAFF.